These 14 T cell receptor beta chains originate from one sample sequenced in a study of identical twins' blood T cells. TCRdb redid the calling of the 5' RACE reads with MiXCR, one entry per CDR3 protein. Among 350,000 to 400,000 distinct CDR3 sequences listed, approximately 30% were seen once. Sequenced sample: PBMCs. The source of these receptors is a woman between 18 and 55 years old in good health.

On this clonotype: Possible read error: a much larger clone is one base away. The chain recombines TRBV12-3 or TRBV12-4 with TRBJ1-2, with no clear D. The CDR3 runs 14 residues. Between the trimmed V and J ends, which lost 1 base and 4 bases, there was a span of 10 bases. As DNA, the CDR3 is TGTGCCAGCAGTTTAGGAGCGGTAGTCTATGGCTACACCTTC. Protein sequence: CASSLGAVVYGYTF.

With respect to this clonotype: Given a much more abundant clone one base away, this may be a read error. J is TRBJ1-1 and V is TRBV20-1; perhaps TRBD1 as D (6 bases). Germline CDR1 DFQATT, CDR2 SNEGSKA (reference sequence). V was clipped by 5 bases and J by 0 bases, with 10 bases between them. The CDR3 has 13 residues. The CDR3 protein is CSALGQLNTEAFF. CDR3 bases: TGCAGTGCTCTCGGACAGCTGAACACTGAAGCTTTCTTT.

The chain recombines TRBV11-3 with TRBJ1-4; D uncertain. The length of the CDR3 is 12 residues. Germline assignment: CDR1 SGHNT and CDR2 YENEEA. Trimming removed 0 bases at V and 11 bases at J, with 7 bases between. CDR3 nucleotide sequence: TGTGCCAGCAGCTTAGAGGGAAGGAAACTGTTTTTT. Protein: CASSLEGRKLFF. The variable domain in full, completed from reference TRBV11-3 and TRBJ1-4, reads EAGVVQSPRYKIIEKKQPVAFWCNPISGHNTLYWYLQNLGQGPELLIRYENEEAVDDSQLPKDRFSAERLKGVDSTLKIQPAELGDSAVYLCASSLEGRKLFFGSGTQLSVL.

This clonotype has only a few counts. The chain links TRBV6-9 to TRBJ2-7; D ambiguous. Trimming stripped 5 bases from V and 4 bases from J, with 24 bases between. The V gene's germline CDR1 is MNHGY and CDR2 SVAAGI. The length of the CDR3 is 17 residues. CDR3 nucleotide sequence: TGTGCCAGCAGTCCAGACGGTAGGGCTAAATCCACGTACGAGCAGTACTTC. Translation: CASSPDGRAKSTYEQYF.

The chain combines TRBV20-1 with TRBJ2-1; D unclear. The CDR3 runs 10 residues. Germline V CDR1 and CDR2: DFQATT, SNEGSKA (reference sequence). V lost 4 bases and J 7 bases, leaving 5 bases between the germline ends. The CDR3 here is CSAKWNEQFF. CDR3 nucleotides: TGCAGTGCTAAGTGGAATGAGCAGTTCTTC.

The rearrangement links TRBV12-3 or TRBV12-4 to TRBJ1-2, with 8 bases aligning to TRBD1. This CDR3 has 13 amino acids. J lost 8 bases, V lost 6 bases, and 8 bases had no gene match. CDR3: CASRHSQGEGYTF. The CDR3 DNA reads TGTGCCAGCAGGCACTCACAGGGGGAGGGCTACACCTTC.

CDR3 amino acids: CASSSGDSLNQPQHF. CDR3 DNA: TGCGCCAGCAGCTCGGGTGATTCACTCAATCAGCCCCAGCATTTT. This chain uses TRBV5-1 with TRBJ1-5; no clear D. V was cut by 3 bases and J by 3 bases, with 13 bases left in between. CDR1 and CDR2 (germline): SGHRS, YFSETQ. The CDR3 contains 15 residues.

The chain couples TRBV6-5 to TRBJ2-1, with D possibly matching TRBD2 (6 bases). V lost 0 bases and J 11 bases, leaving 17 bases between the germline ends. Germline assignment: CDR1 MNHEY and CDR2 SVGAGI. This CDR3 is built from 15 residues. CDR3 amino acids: CASSYSIGEASQQFF. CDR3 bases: TGTGCCAGCAGTTACTCGATTGGGGAGGCTAGCCAGCAGTTCTTC.

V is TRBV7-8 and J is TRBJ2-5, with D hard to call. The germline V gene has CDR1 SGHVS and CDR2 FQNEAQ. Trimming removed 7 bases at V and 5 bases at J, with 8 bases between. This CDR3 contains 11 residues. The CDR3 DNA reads TGTGCCAGCATCTTGGTGGAGACCCAGTACTTC. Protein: CASILVETQYF.

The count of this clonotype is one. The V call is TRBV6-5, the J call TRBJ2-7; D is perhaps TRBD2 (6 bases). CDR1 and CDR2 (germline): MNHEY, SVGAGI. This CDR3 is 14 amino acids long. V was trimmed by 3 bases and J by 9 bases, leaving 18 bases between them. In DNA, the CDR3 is TGTGCCAGCAGTTATAACGCGGGACCTGCCGGGCAGTACTTC. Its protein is CASSYNAGPAGQYF.

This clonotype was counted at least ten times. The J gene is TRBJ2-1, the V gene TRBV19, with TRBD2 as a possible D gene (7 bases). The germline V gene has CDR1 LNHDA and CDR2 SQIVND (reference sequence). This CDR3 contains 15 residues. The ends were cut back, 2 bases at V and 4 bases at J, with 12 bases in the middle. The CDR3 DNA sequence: TGTGCCAGTAGTATACCCAGGGGAGGGTACAATGAGCAGTTCTTC. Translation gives CASSIPRGGYNEQFF.

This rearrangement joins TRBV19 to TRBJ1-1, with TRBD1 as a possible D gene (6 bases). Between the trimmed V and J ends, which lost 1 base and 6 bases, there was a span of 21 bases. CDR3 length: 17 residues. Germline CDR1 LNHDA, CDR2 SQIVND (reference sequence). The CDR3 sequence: CASSIAPDGGPPAEAFF. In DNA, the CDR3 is TGTGCCAGTAGTATAGCTCCTGACGGGGGCCCCCCGGCTGAAGCTTTCTTT. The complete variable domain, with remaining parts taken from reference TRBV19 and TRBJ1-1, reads DGGITQSPKYLFRKEGQNVTLSCEQNLNHDAMYWYRQDPGQGLRLIYYSQIVNDFQKGDIAEGYSVSREKKESFPLTVTSAQKNPTAFYLCASSIAPDGGPPAEAFFGQGTRLTVV.

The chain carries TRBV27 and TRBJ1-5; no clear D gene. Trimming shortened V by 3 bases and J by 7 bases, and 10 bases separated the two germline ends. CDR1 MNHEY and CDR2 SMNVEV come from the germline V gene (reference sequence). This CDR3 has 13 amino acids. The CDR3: CASSLLGTQPQHF. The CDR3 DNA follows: TGTGCCAGCAGTTTGTTAGGTACACAGCCCCAGCATTTT.

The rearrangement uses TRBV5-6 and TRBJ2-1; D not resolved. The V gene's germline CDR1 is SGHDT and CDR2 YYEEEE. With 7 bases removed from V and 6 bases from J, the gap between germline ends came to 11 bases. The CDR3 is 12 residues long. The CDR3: CASSWVSNEQFF. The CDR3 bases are TGTGCCAGCTCCTGGGTGAGCAATGAGCAGTTCTTC. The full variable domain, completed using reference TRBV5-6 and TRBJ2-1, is DAGVTQSPTHLIKTRGQQVTLRCSPKSGHDTVSWYQQALGQGPQFIFQYYEEEERQRGNFPDRFSGHQFPNYSSELNVNALLLGDSALYLCASSWVSNEQFFGPGTRLTVL.